This TCR beta chain was profiled in a study of blood T cell repertoires in COVID-19. Study details: Samples taken during acute and convalescent COVID-19 were collected in the United States, Italy and Spain.

Trimming shortened V by 5 bases and J by 0 bases, and 12 bases separated the two germline ends. This CDR3 region has 15 residues. Germline CDR1 LGHDT, CDR2 YNNKEL (reference sequence). In the authors' workflow: Amplification from reference gene primers served as the basis for estimated nucleated cell counts. The repertoire was sequenced with immunoSEQ multiplex PCR; TCRdb's copy has only in-frame clones and lacks some. That table is the source of V, J and clone size, and D and trimming were worked out from the DNA. Among about 180,000 clones listed, more than 70% were seen once. The source is a man aged 35-49 years with active or convalescent COVID-19. The sample taken for sequencing was peripheral blood. The genes are TRBV3-1 (or the pseudogene TRBV3-2) and TRBJ2-3; weak D call: TRBD2 (5 bases). The chain's CDR3 is CASSSGIPSTDTQYF. The CDR3 DNA follows: TGTGCCAGCAGCTCGGGGATCCCTAGCACAGATACGCAGTATTTT.